This T cell receptor (beta chain) appears in the sequencing data of a study of cytomegalovirus exposure and HLA in healthy donors. Across the study: Earlier, 180 million or so T cells were analyzed, and 90 million to 140 million unique TCR beta sequences were found among them. Overall study results and limits: Specific recognition of CMV antigens was confirmed in vitro for a few chains (all CMV-associated).

Regarding this clone: Antigen specificity is unknown.

A multiplex PCR was run with 60 Vbeta primers and 13 Jbeta primers. The data were produced by immunoSEQ multiplex PCR, yet TCRdb's version contains in-frame clones alone and is incomplete. Found here are 95,000 to 150,000 clones, 7% to 9.5% of them singletons; the top ten hold approximately 6.6%. Sample: PBMCs. The clonotype comes from a woman between 35 and 50 years old in good health and CMV-seropositive.

DNA for the CDR3: TGCGCCAGCAGCTTGGAGGGCAGCCAGCGGACCTTC. This codes for CASSLEGSQRTF. The rearrangement uses TRBV5-1 and TRBJ1-2; D gene unclear. The V gene lost 0 bases and the J gene lost 14 bases, with 14 bases spanning the gap. The germline V gene has CDR1 SGHRS and CDR2 YFSETQ. This CDR3 comprises 12 residues.